This T cell receptor (beta chain) was sequenced in a study of OX40 agonist ivuxolimab in advanced cancers. At the level of the study: Ivuxolimab is an agonistic anti-OX40 (CD134) antibody, and patients were treated with it. Regarding the study as a whole: Undetermined was the antigen specificity of the expanded peripheral T cells. With doses of 0.1 to 3.0 mg/kg, CD4+ and CD8+ blood T cells had undergone clonal expansion by week 6. Among the lowest levels of clonal expansion were found in partial responders at 0.1-3.0 mg/kg.

Germline CDR1 is SGHNT and CDR2 is YYREEE (reference sequence). The CDR3 length is 14 residues. The V gene lost 3 bases and the J gene lost 4 bases, with 13 bases spanning the gap. In regard to this clone: Its antigen is unidentified.

The protocol was immunoSEQ multiplex PCR, while the TCRdb copy is restricted to in-frame clones and leaves out a portion. This sample has tens of thousands of clones, with approximately 89% found just once. The source was CD4+ or CD8+ T cells sorted from blood, collected in a trial of the OX40 agonist ivuxolimab. The rearrangement joins TRBV5-4 to TRBJ2-5; no reliable D call. The sequence derives from an adult with an advanced solid tumor such as melanoma, head and neck, liver or kidney cancer. The CDR3 region has the DNA TGTGCCAGCAGCTCTGGACGGGCTGTAGAGACCCAGTACTTC. Amino acid sequence: CASSSGRAVETQYF.